The 18 T cell receptor beta chains presented below share a single source sample, sequenced in a study of shared clonotypes between healthy human individuals. The method was immunoSEQ multiplex PCR; TCRdb's version includes in-frame clones alone and lacks a portion of them. The sample shows 2 million to 2.5 million clones, 95% of them seen only once. Specimen: naive CD4+ T cells sorted from blood. Indicated subset: CD45RA+ positively selected. Receptors originate from a man between 18 and 35 years old in good health.

The V call is TRBV6-6, the J call TRBJ2-2; 9 bases fit TRBD1. The CDR3 is 15 residues long. Germline V gene lookup returns CDR1 MNHNY and CDR2 SVGAGI (reference sequence). The V segment lost 6 bases and the J segment 0 bases; nucleotides outside the gene matches: 2. CDR3 coding DNA: TGTGCCAGCAGCAGACAGGGGGCGAACACCGGGGAGCTGTTTTTT. It codes for CASSRQGANTGELFF.

The chain joins TRBV2 to TRBJ1-3; tentatively, D is TRBD1 (5 bases). Trimming removed 5 bases at V and 0 bases at J, with 14 bases between. The CDR3 length is 16 residues. The germline gives CDR1 SNHLY, CDR2 FYNNEI. This chain's CDR3 is CASSPQGTVSGNTIYF. The CDR3 DNA sequence: TGTGCCAGCAGTCCTCAAGGGACGGTCTCTGGAAACACCATATATTTT.

This chain links TRBV18 with TRBJ1-1; possible D gene TRBD1, 5 bases. Germline loops: CDR1 KGHSH, CDR2 LQKENI. V shed 3 bases and J shed 11 bases, with 19 bases lying between them. CDR3 length equals 14 residues. The CDR3 nucleotides read TGTGCCAGCTCACCCATAACAGGAGTGGAAGTGGCTTTCTTT. Translating it yields CASSPITGVEVAFF. Variable domain in full (rest from reference TRBV18 and TRBJ1-1): NAGVMQNPRHLVRRRGQEARLRCSPMKGHSHVYWYRQLPEEGLKFMVYLQKENIIDESGMPKERFSAEFPKEGPSILRIQQVVRGDSAAYFCASSPITGVEVAFFGQGTRLTVV.

The DNA of the CDR3 is TGTGCCAGCAGCTTTGGGGGCCCTCTCGGGGACACCGGGGAGCTGTTTTTT. As protein: CASSFGGPLGDTGELFF. The V and J genes are TRBV5-6 and TRBJ2-2, with a possible D match to TRBD1 (6 bases). The CDR3 sequence is 17 residues long. Looked up from germline, CDR1 is SGHDT and CDR2 is YYEEEE. The ends were cut back, 2 bases at V and 3 bases at J, with 17 bases in the middle.

As to this clone: Other DNA sequences in the same sample also yield this CDR3. CDR3 in amino acids: CASSLGSGLDSGNTIYF. CDR3 nucleotides: TGCGCCAGCAGCTTGGGGTCTGGGCTCGACTCTGGAAACACCATATATTTT. The chain uses TRBV5-1 and TRBJ1-3, with D unclear. The germline V gene has CDR1 SGHRS and CDR2 YFSETQ. This CDR3 region has 17 residues. Trimming removed 0 bases from V and 0 bases from J, with 13 bases in between.

The chain recombines TRBV7-2 with TRBJ2-5; 7 nucleotides line up with TRBD1. V gave up 0 bases and J gave up 5 bases; unmatched junction bases: 9. This CDR3 spans 16 amino acids. Germline loops: CDR1 SGHTA, CDR2 FQGNSA. CDR3 nucleotide sequence: TGTGCCAGCAGCTTAGCGTATCTGACAGGGCGGGAGACCCAGTACTTC. Translated: CASSLAYLTGRETQYF.

J is TRBJ2-2 and V is TRBV19, with D hard to call. Deletions cut 0 bases from V and 3 bases from J, with 5 bases between. The CDR3 has 14 residues. Germline CDR1 and CDR2: LNHDA and SQIVND (reference sequence). The CDR3 loop reads CASSIEDHTGELFF. In DNA, the CDR3 is TGTGCCAGTAGTATAGAGGACCACACCGGGGAGCTGTTTTTT.

The chain combines TRBV5-6 with TRBJ1-4, with 7 bases aligning to TRBD1. The germline V gene encodes CDR1 SGHDT and CDR2 YYEEEE. With V trimmed by 0 bases and J by 5 bases, 7 bases remained unmatched. The CDR3 is made up of 16 amino acids. Written as DNA, the CDR3 is TGTGCCAGCAGCTTGGCATTCAGGGGACAGAATGAAAAACTGTTTTTT. It codes for CASSLAFRGQNEKLFF.

The V and J genes are TRBV30 and TRBJ2-2, with 9 positions matching TRBD1. J gave up 4 bases and V 3 bases, and 6 bases lay outside the gene matches. Germline CDR1 is GTSNPN and CDR2 is SVGIG (reference sequence). The CDR3 covers 15 residues. The CDR3 region has the DNA TGTGCCTGGAGACAGGGGGCGTATAGCACCGGGGAGCTGTTTTTT. Translating gives CAWRQGAYSTGELFF.

The chain couples TRBV10-3 to TRBJ1-3; D unresolved. Trimming took off 4 bases at V and 2 bases at J, with 6 bases between the two ends. This CDR3 comprises 13 residues. In germline, CDR1 is ENHRY, CDR2 SYGVKD. The CDR3 bases are TGTGCCATCAGTGGGGCAGCTGGAAACACCATATATTTT. As protein: CAISGAAGNTIYF.

In DNA, the CDR3 is TGTGCCAGCAGCTTGGGCTCCTTGAGAAACACCGGGGAGCTGTTTTTT. This gives the protein CASSLGSLRNTGELFF. This sequence joins TRBV5-6 and TRBJ2-2; D not certain. The CDR3 contains 16 residues. Germline CDR1 SGHDT, CDR2 YYEEEE. The ends were cut back, 0 bases at V and 2 bases at J, with 11 bases in the middle.

The V call is TRBV5-6, the J call TRBJ2-5; 9 nucleotides match TRBD2. The CDR3 totals 14 residues. Germline V gives CDR1 SGHDT, CDR2 YYEEEE. Germline trimming cut 4 bases from V and 6 bases from J; bases unmatched to any gene: 7. As DNA, the CDR3 is TGTGCCAGCAGCGTGGCTAGCGGGAAAAAGACCCAGTACTTC. This codes for CASSVASGKKTQYF.

The chain uses TRBV2 and TRBJ1-6; D remains ambiguous. V was clipped by 7 bases and J by 2 bases, with 12 bases between them. The CDR3 spans 15 residues. Germline CDR1 reads SNHLY; CDR2 reads FYNNEI. CDR3: CASITANTYNSPLHF. As DNA, the CDR3 is TGTGCCAGCATTACTGCCAATACCTATAATTCACCCCTCCACTTT.

The V and J genes are TRBV5-4 and TRBJ2-7; 11 bases line up with TRBD1. The V gene end was trimmed by 0 bases and the J gene end by 0 bases; junction bases not matched to a gene: 2. This CDR3 contains 16 residues. From germline, CDR1 is SGHNT and CDR2 YYREEE (reference sequence). The CDR3 is CASSLGTGGNSYEQYF. CDR3 sequence (DNA): TGTGCCAGCAGCTTGGGGACAGGGGGCAACTCCTACGAGCAGTACTTC.

The chain uses TRBV12-5 and TRBJ2-7, with 7 bases fitting TRBD2. With V trimmed by 0 bases and J by 6 bases, 8 bases remained unmatched. The CDR3 totals 15 residues. Germline V gene lookup returns CDR1 LGHNT and CDR2 FRNRAP. The chain's CDR3 is CASGLVRDYGGEQYF. The CDR3 DNA follows: TGTGCTAGTGGTTTGGTCCGGGACTACGGCGGCGAGCAGTACTTC.

The V gene is TRBV11-2, the J gene TRBJ2-7, with 7 bases lining up with TRBD1. CDR3 length: 14 amino acids. The germline V gene has CDR1 SGHAT and CDR2 FQNNGV. With 5 bases clipped from V and 1 base from J, the junction kept 5 bases outside the gene matches. Here the CDR3 DNA reads TGTGCCAGCAGCCCGATGACAGGGTCCTACGAGCAGTACTTC. This codes for CASSPMTGSYEQYF.

The chain employs TRBV5-6 and TRBJ2-3, with a weak D call TRBD2 (5 bases). Germline assignment: CDR1 SGHDT and CDR2 YYEEEE. The CDR3 runs 14 residues. The V end lost 2 bases, the J end lost 2 bases, and 9 bases lay between the germline ends. This CDR3 reads CASSFRGSTDTQYF. The CDR3 DNA is TGTGCCAGCAGCTTTCGGGGTTCCACAGATACGCAGTATTTT.

V is TRBV5-1 and J is TRBJ2-1, with a possible D match to TRBD2 (5 bases). Germline CDR1 is SGHRS and CDR2 is YFSETQ. The CDR3 has 12 amino acids. V was clipped by 4 bases and J by 7 bases, with 9 bases between them. CDR3 nucleotides: TGCGCCAGCAGCCCGGACTGGAATGAGCAGTTCTTC. Translation: CASSPDWNEQFF.